A selection of T cell receptor beta chains follows, all from one sample in a study of multiple sclerosis patients with progressive multifocal leukoencephalopathy. Sequencing used immunoSEQ multiplex PCR; TCRdb keeps in-frame clones, though not all of them. The sample has some 28,000 clones; around 83% are singletons. Sequenced here: PBMCs, sampled from a patient treated with natalizumab. These receptors all come from a woman in her 30s with progressive multifocal leukoencephalopathy. CDR3s include the opening cysteine and the closing phenylalanine or tryptophan. D genes are given only for firm matches. Where a row states a size, it is once, few, many or the class of an expanded clone; other rows omit it.

v_gene	d_gene	abundance	j_gene	CDR3nt	CDR3aa
TRBV19	.	.	TRBJ2-7	TGTGCCAGTAGTAGTAACGGCATTCTCTACGAGCAGTACTTC	CASSSNGILYEQYF
TRBV7-2	TRBD2	.	TRBJ2-3	TGTGCCAGCAGCTGGGGACTAGCGGGGGATACGCAGTATTTT	CASSWGLAGDTQYF
TRBV5-6	.	.	TRBJ1-4	TGTGCCAGCAGCTTGGAGCAGGGACGGCTGTTTTTT	CASSLEQGRLFF
TRBV7-9	.	.	TRBJ1-2	TGTGCCAGCAGCCCCAGGGGCGGTGGCTATGGCTACACCTTC	CASSPRGGGYGYTF
TRBV29-1	.	.	TRBJ2-7	TGCAGCGGACGGAGGCAGGGGTCCTACGAGCAGTACTTC	CSGRRQGSYEQYF
TRBV27	.	.	TRBJ1-2	TGTGCCAGCAGTTTATCGGCGGGGGATAGGAACTATGGCTACACCTTC	CASSLSAGDRNYGYTF
TRBV6-1	.	.	TRBJ1-6	TGTGCCAGCAGCGGGAGTGATAATCCACCCCTCCACTTT	CASSGSDNPPLHF
TRBV27	.	.	TRBJ2-2	TGTGCCAGCCTCCCGGGCTGGGGGGGCCTTACCGGGGAGCTGTTTTTT	CASLPGWGGLTGELFF
TRBV6-1	.	.	TRBJ1-5	TGTGCCAGCAGTGGGAGAGGGCTACAGCCCCAGCATTTT	CASSGRGLQPQHF
TRBV7-3	TRBD2	.	TRBJ2-5	TGTGCCAGCAGCCACACGGGGGAGGGAGAGACCCAGTACTTC	CASSHTGEGETQYF
TRBV4-2	.	.	TRBJ1-4	TGTGCCAGCAGCCACGGGGTTTCGGAAGGAGGGGTGGGGGAAAAACTGTTTTTT	CASSHGVSEGGVGEKLFF
TRBV9	TRBD2	.	TRBJ2-1	TGTGCCAGCAGCGTTAGCGGGGGGTCCTACAATGAGCAGTTCTTC	CASSVSGGSYNEQFF
TRBV5-6	.	.	TRBJ1-1	TGTGCCAGCAGCTTGCCCTTAAAAAACACTGAAGCTTTCTTT	CASSLPLKNTEAFF
TRBV6-1	.	once	TRBJ2-3	TGTGCCAGCGGATGGGACTCAGATACGCAGTATTTT	CASGWDSDTQYF
TRBV7-6	.	.	TRBJ2-2	TGTGCCAGCAGCTTAGGTCGGAACACCGGGGAGCTGTTTTTT	CASSLGRNTGELFF
TRBV29-1	.	few	TRBJ2-2	TGCAGCGTTGCAGGACATCAGAACACCGGGGAGCTGTTTTTT	CSVAGHQNTGELFF
TRBV7-9	.	.	TRBJ1-2	TGTGCCAGCAGCGGTAATCGGGCCGGGGGTGGCTACACCTTC	CASSGNRAGGGYTF
TRBV5-4	.	.	TRBJ2-7	TGTGCCAGCAGCCCACAAACAGGGCCTAGCGACGAGCAGTACTTC	CASSPQTGPSDEQYF
TRBV27	TRBD2	.	TRBJ2-2	TGTGCCAGCAGTTCCCCCGGGCGGGAGGGCAACACCGGGGAGCTGTTTTTT	CASSSPGREGNTGELFF
TRBV19	TRBD1	few	TRBJ2-7	TGTGCCAGTAGTGACGGGACAGGGGGCGGCGAGCAGTACTTC	CASSDGTGGGEQYF
TRBV29-1	.	.	TRBJ2-7	TGCAGCGTCCAAGGCCGCTACGAGCAGTACTTC	CSVQGRYEQYF
TRBV9	.	.	TRBJ2-2	TGTGCCAGCAGCCTCCATCCGGGACTCAACACCGGGGAGCTGTTTTTT	CASSLHPGLNTGELFF
TRBV6-1	TRBD2	few	TRBJ2-3	TGTGCCAGCAGTGAAGGGACTAGCGGCTCAGATACGCAGTATTTT	CASSEGTSGSDTQYF
TRBV21-1	.	.	TRBJ2-2	TGTGCCAGCAGCAAAGCCCGACAGGGGGACACCGGGGAGCTGTTTTTT	CASSKARQGDTGELFF
TRBV28	TRBD1	once	TRBJ1-2	TGTGCCAGCAGTTTGAACGACGGGACAGGGGCACGAGATGGCTACACCTTC	CASSLNDGTGARDGYTF
TRBV12-1	.	.	TRBJ2-5	TGTGCCAGCAGCCAAGATATGGGGCGGAGCCTTCAAGACACCCAGTACTTC	CASSQDMGRSLQDTQYF
TRBV18	.	.	TRBJ1-1	TGTGCCAGCTCGTCGTCCGTGAACACTGAAGCTTTCTTT	CASSSSVNTEAFF